This T cell receptor beta chain was identified in a study of OX40 agonist ivuxolimab in advanced cancers. Study overall: Of the patients, three showed partial responses, one with hepatocellular carcinoma and two with cutaneous melanoma.

Unmatched junction bases numbered 2, after V lost 3 bases and J lost 4 bases. This CDR3 has 15 residues. Germline loops: CDR1 SGHAT, CDR2 FQNNGV. TCRdb's copy holds only in-frame clones and misses some; the assay was immunoSEQ multiplex PCR. The sample gives some 19,000 clones, more than 80% of which show up once; 26% is in the top ten. The chain couples TRBV11-2 to TRBJ1-5; TRBD1 matches 11 bases. The input for sequencing was CD4+ or CD8+ T cells sorted from blood, taken in a trial of the OX40 agonist ivuxolimab. The clonotype originates from an adult with an advanced solid tumor such as melanoma, head and neck, liver or kidney cancer. This chain's CDR3 is CASSFGQGANQPQHF. CDR3 DNA: TGTGCCAGCAGCTTCGGACAGGGGGCAAATCAGCCCCAGCATTTT.